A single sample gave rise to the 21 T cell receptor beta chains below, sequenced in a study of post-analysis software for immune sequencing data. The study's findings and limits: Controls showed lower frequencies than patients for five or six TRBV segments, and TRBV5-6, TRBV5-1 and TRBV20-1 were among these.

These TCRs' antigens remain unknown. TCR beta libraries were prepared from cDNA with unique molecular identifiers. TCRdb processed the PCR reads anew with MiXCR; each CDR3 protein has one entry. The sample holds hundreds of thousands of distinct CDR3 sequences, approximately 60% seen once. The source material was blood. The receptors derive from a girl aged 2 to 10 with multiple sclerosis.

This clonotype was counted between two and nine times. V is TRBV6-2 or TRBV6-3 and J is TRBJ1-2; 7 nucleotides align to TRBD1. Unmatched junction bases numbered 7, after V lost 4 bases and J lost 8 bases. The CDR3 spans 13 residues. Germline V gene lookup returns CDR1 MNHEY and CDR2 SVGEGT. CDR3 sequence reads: CASSLDRRKGYTF. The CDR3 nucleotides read TGTGCCAGCAGTTTGGACAGGCGGAAGGGCTACACCTTC.

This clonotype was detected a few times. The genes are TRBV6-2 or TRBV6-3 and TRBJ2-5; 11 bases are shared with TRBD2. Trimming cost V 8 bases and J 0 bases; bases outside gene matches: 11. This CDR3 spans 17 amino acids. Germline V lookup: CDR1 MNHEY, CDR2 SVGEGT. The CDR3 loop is CASSKSRLAGNQETQYF. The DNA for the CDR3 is TGTGCCAGCTCCAAGTCTAGACTAGCGGGGAACCAAGAGACCCAGTACTTC.

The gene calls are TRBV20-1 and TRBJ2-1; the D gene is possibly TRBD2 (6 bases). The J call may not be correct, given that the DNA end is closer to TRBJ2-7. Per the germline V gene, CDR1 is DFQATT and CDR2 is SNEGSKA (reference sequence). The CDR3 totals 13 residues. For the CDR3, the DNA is TGCAGTGCTCGCCGGGAGTCCTACAATGAGCAGTACTTC. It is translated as CSARRESYNEQYF.

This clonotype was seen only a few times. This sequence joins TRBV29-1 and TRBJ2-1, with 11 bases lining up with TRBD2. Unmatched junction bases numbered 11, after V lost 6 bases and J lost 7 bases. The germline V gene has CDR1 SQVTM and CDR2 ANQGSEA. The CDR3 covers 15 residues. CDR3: CSVRPRLAGMNEQFF. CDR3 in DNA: TGCAGCGTCCGTCCACGACTAGCGGGAATGAATGAGCAGTTCTTC.

The CDR3 nucleotides are TGCGCCAGCAGCATTTTAGCGGGAGGGAACAATGAGCAGTTCTTC. Encoded protein: CASSILAGGNNEQFF. V usage is TRBV5-1 and J usage is TRBJ2-1, with 11 nucleotides matching TRBD2. The V gene end was trimmed by 4 bases and the J gene end by 5 bases; junction bases not matched to a gene: 5. The CDR3 is made up of 15 amino acids. Per the germline V gene, CDR1 is SGHRS and CDR2 is YFSETQ.

CDR3 DNA sequence: TGCGCCAGCAGCTGGACAGGTTGGCACTATGGCTACACCTTC. It translates to CASSWTGWHYGYTF. V gene TRBV5-1 combines with J gene TRBJ1-2, with TRBD1 identical over 7 bases. This CDR3 has 14 residues. CDR1 SGHRS and CDR2 YFSETQ come from the germline V gene. With 3 bases clipped from V and 3 bases from J, the junction kept 5 bases outside the gene matches.

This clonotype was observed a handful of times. The CDR3 sequence: CSVEDRGIETQYF. The CDR3 bases are TGCAGCGTTGAAGACAGGGGGATCGAGACCCAGTACTTC. The V call is TRBV29-1, the J call TRBJ2-5, with 7 bases matching TRBD1. V dropped 0 bases and J dropped 5; count of bases not matched to a gene: 3. The CDR3 spans 13 residues. Germline lookup yields CDR1 SQVTM and CDR2 ANQGSEA.

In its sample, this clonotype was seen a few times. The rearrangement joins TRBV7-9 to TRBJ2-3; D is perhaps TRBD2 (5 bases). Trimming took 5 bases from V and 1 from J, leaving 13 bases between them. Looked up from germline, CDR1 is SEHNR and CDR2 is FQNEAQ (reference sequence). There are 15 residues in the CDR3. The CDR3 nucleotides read TGTGCCAGCAGCCCACTGGGAGCTCGCACAGATACGCAGTATTTT. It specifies CASSPLGARTDTQYF.

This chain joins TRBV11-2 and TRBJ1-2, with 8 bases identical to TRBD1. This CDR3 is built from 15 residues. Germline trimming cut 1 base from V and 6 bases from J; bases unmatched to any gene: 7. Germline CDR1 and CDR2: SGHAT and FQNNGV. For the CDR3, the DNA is TGTGCCAGCAGCTTAGGTTGGACAGGGTACGATGGCTACACCTTC. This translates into CASSLGWTGYDGYTF.

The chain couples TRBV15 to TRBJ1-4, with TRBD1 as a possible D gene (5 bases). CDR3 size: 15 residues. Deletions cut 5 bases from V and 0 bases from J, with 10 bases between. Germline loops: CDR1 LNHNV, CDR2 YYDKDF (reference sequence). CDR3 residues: CATSRDATTNEKLFF. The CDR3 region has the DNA TGTGCCACCAGCCGGGACGCTACAACTAATGAAAAACTGTTTTTT. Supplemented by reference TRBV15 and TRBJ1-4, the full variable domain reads DAMVIQNPRYQVTQFGKPVTLSCSQTLNHNVMYWYQQKSSQAPKLLFHYYDKDFNNEADTPDNFQSRRPNTSFCFLDIRSPGLGDTAMYLCATSRDATTNEKLFFGSGTQLSVL.

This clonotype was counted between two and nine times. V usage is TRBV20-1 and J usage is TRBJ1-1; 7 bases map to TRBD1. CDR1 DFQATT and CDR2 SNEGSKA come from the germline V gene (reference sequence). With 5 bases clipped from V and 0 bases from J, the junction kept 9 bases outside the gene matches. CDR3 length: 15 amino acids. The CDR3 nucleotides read TGCAGTGCTGCTACAGGGGCGGGTATGAACACTGAAGCTTTCTTT. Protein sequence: CSAATGAGMNTEAFF.

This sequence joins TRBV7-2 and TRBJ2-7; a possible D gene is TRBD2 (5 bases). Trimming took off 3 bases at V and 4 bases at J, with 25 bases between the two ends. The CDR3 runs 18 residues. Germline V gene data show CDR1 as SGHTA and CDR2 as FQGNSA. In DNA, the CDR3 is TGTGCCAGCAGCTTTCGGGGTGCTTGGCCAGCCTCCCCGTACGAGCAGTACTTC. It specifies CASSFRGAWPASPYEQYF. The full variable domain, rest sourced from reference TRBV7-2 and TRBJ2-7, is GAGVSQSPSNKVTEKGKDVELRCDPISGHTALYWYRQSLGQGLEFLIYFQGNSAPDKSGLPSDRFSAERTGGSVSTLTIQRTQQEDSAVYLCASSFRGAWPASPYEQYFGPGTRLTVT.

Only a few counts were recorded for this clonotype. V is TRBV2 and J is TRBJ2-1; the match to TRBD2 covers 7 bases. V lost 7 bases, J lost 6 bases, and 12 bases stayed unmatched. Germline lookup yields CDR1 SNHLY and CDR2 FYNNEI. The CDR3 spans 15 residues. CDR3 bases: TGTGCCAGCATTAAGCCCACCGGGAGGATCAATGAGCAGTTCTTC. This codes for CASIKPTGRINEQFF.

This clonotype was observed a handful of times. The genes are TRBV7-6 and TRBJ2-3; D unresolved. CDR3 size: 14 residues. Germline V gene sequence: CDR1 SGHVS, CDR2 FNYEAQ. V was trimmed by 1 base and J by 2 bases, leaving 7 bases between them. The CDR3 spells CASSLEAVTDTQYF. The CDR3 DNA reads TGTGCCAGCAGCTTAGAGGCAGTCACAGATACGCAGTATTTT.

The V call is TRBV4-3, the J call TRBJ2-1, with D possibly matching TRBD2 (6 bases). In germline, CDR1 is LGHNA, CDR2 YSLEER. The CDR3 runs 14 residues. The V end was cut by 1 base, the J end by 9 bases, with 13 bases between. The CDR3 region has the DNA TGCGCCAGCAGCCAAGCGGCAGGGCGGGGTGAGCAGTTCTTC. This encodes CASSQAAGRGEQFF.

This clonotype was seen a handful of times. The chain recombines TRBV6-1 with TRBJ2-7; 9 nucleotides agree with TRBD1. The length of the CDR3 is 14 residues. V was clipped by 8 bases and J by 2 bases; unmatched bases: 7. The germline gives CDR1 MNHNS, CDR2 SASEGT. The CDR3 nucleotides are TGTGCCAGCGAGAGACAGGGGGGCACCTACGAGCAGTACTTC. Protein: CASERQGGTYEQYF.

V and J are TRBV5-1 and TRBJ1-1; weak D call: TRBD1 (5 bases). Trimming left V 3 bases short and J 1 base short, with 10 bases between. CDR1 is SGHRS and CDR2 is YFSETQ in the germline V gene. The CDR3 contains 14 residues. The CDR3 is CASSSGRTNTEAFF. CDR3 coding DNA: TGCGCCAGCAGCTCGGGACGGACGAACACTGAAGCTTTCTTT.

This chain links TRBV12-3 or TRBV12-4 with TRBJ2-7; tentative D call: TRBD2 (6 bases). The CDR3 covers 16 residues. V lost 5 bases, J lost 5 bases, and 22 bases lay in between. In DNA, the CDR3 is TGTGCCAGCAGTCGCGGGGAGCGGCCGATTTCCGACGAGCAGTACTTC. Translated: CASSRGERPISDEQYF.

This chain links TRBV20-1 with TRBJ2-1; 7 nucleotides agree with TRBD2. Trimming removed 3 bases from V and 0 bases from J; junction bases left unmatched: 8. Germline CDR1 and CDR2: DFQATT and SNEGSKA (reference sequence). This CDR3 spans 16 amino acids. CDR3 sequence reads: CSARPFWGGSYNEQFF. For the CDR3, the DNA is TGCAGTGCTAGGCCCTTCTGGGGGGGCTCCTACAATGAGCAGTTCTTC.

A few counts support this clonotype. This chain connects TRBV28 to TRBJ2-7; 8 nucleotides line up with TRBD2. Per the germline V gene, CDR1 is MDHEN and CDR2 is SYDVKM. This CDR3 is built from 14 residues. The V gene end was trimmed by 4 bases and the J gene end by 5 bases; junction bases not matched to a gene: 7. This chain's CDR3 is CASSSGAGGNEQYF. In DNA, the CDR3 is TGTGCCAGCAGTTCAGGGGCGGGAGGAAACGAGCAGTACTTC.

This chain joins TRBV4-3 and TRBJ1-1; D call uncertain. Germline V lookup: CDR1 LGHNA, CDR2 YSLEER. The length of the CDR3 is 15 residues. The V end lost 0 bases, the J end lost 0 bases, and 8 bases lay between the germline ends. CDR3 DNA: TGCGCCAGCAGCCAAGACTCGGGGATGAACACTGAAGCTTTCTTT. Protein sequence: CASSQDSGMNTEAFF.